This record covers a single T cell receptor (beta chain). Its antigen remains unknown. The assay was immunoSEQ multiplex PCR, and TCRdb's table has in-frame clones only and misses some. The profile covers 120,000 to 150,000 clones, with 88% appearing a single time and approximately 2.8% taken by the ten largest. In germline, CDR1 is SGHNT, CDR2 YYREEE (reference sequence). CDR3 length: 15 residues. The J segment lost 0 bases and the V segment lost 4 bases, leaving 6 bases of the junction unmatched. The sample originates from a study of T cell responses to AZD1222 COVID-19 vaccine. General study results and limits: Donors were largely white British and mainly female; clonal diversity was possibly underestimated. As reported, nearly half of all spike-specific TCRs target variant regions that are unmutated.

This clonotype was sampled from an adult who received the AZD1222 COVID-19 vaccine. The genes are TRBV5-4 and TRBJ2-7, with 8 bases aligning to TRBD1. The sample in question was peripheral blood, obtained 28 days after the second AZD1222 dose. The CDR3 DNA is TGTGCCAGCAGCACGTACAGGGGGAGCTCCTACGAGCAGTACTTC. It is translated as CASSTYRGSSYEQYF.